This T cell receptor beta chain was captured in a study of beta chain features in type 1 diabetes. Study observations and caveats: Junctions at VDJ sites from type 1 diabetes patients had fewer insertions and more deletions. When Type 1 diabetes patients were examined, their TCRB CDR3s proved moderately but significantly shorter in all four CD4+ subsets. Relative to healthy donors, patients appeared to have naive, central memory and Treg TCRB repertoires that were more similar.

The CDR3 loop spans 15 amino acids. Points on this clone: Its antigen is currently unknown.

Purity (above 95%) was reached by all sorted populations. Expressed TCRB transcripts were sequenced, since all the RNA that had been isolated was reverse transcribed. The study sequenced naive, central memory and regulatory T cell samples to an average of about 3.8 million reads. TCRdb's copy holds only in-frame clones and misses some; the assay was immunoSEQ multiplex PCR. The table records some 660,000 clones, 11% to 15% of them present only once. The TCR was taken from a man younger than 35 with type 1 diabetes. J is TRBJ2-7 and V is TRBV21-1; TRBD2, as called in the table, went unchecked against the DNA. TRBV21-1 counts as a pseudogene. Sequenced material: naive CD4+ T cells from blood. This CDR3 reads CASSKVSFLSYEQYF. CDR3 sequence (DNA): TGTGCCAGCAGCAAAGTATCCTTCCTCTCCTACGAGCAGTACTTC.